This T cell receptor (beta chain) is from a study of blood T cell repertoires in COVID-19 (dated by TCRdb to the early 2020s). Background on the whole study: Samples from collaborators originated in the United States, Italy and Spain and spanned both the acute and convalescent phases of COVID-19. The prospective study material was composed of cDNA or gDNA derived from T cells, B-cell-depleted T cells, or PBMCs. The dataset comprised deeply sampled blood TCRbeta repertoires from subjects exposed to, actively infected with, or recovered from COVID-19. A freely available public database, intended as a resource for researchers studying the immune response to SARS-CoV-2, is where the repertoires were released. Samples were obtained from the ongoing ImmuneRACE study (first 160 participants) and from some 1,200 subjects provided by 6 global collaborators. Sample metadata almost always included a de-identified subject ID, COVID-19 status, age in years and sex. Where available, HLA class I and class II types were obtained from metadata supplied by the sample provider rather than from assay-based typing.

On the study overall, not on this receptor specifically: The amount of clinical and demographic metadata varied by source and participant and was provided uncurated.

Participants in the prospective study were enrolled through a virtual design, were aged about 18 to 100 years, and lived in 20 to 30 United States geographic areas. In the prospective study, participants were assigned to cohorts based on the clinical history participants reported in a screening survey and a study questionnaire. ImmuneRACE Cohort 3 recovered participants were defined by two consecutive negative NP/OP PCR tests, healthcare professional clearance, or symptom resolution. In the prospective study, whole blood, serum and a nasopharyngeal or oropharyngeal swab were collected from each participant by mobile phlebotomists. Additional blood draws and questionnaires over an approximately two-month period could optionally be provided by prospective study participants. Blood samples from the prospective study were shipped frozen or at room temperature prior to DNA extraction. Worth noting for this clone: The specificity of this receptor is unknown. Within one base of it there is no much larger clone, and no base qualities were kept.

The germline V gene encodes CDR1 SGHRS and CDR2 YFSETQ. The CDR3 runs 16 residues from the cysteine to the phenylalanine. The kept DNA is CDR3 alone, 48 bases in frame from the first base. V loses 4 bases at its end and J loses 1 base; junction bases beyond the gene matches: 5. TCRbeta CDR3 regions were amplified from genomic DNA using the immunoSEQ Assay, a bias-controlled multiplex PCR. The study's own analysis went as follows. The number of nucleated cells in each sample was estimated from the amplification of reference gene primers within the assay. To quantify the absolute abundance of each unique TCRbeta CDR3 rearrangement, sequence reads were collapsed and filtered. For each sample, productive Simpson clonality was calculated as the square root of Simpson's diversity index over productive rearrangements. This immuneACCESS table, as held by TCRdb, lists in-frame sequences with V and J called but not all clones. Of the missing ones, under half trace to an unresolved V gene in checked studies; the others have no known cause. V and J calls plus clone size are reproduced from that table; the DNA served to infer D and trimming. In all, the sample holds 250,000 or so clones, and approximately 90% of those were seen once. Roughly 8.3% of the sample rests with the top ten.

The source is a man in his forties who had recovered from COVID-19. The chain is made from TRBV5-1 and TRBJ2-2; the central 9 bases match TRBD1. Sequenced: PBMCs or T cells enriched from blood (not recorded which). The nucleotides read TGCGCCAGCAGCACCGGACAGGGGAGGAACACCGGGGAGCTGTTTTTT. Translated, this is CASSTGQGRNTGELFF. Extended through the reference TRBV5-1 and TRBJ2-2 proteins, this CDR3 yields the full variable domain: KAGVTQTPRYLIKTRGQQVTLSCSPISGHRSVSWYQQTPGQGLQFLFEYFSETQRNKGNFPGRFSGRQFSNSRSEMNVSTLELGDSALYLCASSTGQGRNTGELFFGEGSRLTVL.